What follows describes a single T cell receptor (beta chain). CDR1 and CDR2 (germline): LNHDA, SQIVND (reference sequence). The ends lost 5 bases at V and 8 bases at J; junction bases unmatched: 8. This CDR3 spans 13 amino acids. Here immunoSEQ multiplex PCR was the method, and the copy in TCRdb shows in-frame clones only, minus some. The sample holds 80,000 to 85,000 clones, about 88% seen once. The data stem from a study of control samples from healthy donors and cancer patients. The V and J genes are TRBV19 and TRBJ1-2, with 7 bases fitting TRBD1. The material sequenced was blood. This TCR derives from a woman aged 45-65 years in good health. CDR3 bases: TGTGCCAGTAGTGCGACAGGGATTGGGGGCTACACCTTC. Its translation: CASSATGIGGYTF.